A selection of T cell receptor beta chains follows, all from one sample in a study of blood T cell repertoires in COVID-19. This table comes from immunoSEQ multiplex PCR, and its TCRdb copy is limited to in-frame clones, with some not included. There are under 300,000 clones in the sample; about 88% occur only once, and roughly 1.5% lies in the top ten. The sequenced sample consisted of peripheral blood. The source is a human donor with COVID-19, enrolled during active disease. The donor label of this sample is uncertain. The CDR3 runs from the conserved cysteine through the conserved F or W. A D gene is named only where the DNA matches it firmly. Some rows have no size entry. The others give once, few or many, or a class for an expanded clone.

j_call | clone_size | d_call | v_call | cdr3_nt | cdr3_aa
TRBJ2-3 | - | TRBD2 | TRBV5-1 | TGCGCCAGCAGCTTGGGACTAGCGGGGACCACAGATACGCAGTATTTT | CASSLGLAGTTDTQYF
TRBJ1-1 | - | - | TRBV5-4 | TGTGCCAGCAGCTTGGCCGGTGGCAGGGCGAACACTGAAGCTTTCTTT | CASSLAGGRANTEAFF
TRBJ1-6 | once | - | TRBV28 | TGTGCCAGCAGTGCCCCGGGACTGAATAATTCACCCCTCCACTTT | CASSAPGLNNSPLHF
TRBJ2-1 | - | - | TRBV14 | TGTGCCAGCAGCCCACAGATGGGGGGTTCCTACAATGAGCAGTTCTTC | CASSPQMGGSYNEQFF
TRBJ2-5 | - | - | TRBV13 | TGTGCCAGCAGCCCCGGGGTGGTTCGACAAGAGACCCAGTACTTC | CASSPGVVRQETQYF
TRBJ1-3 | - | TRBD1 | TRBV10-3 | TGTGCCATCACCGGGACAGGGGAGGGAAACACCATATATTTT | CAITGTGEGNTIYF
TRBJ1-1 | - | - | TRBV7-2 | TGTGCCAGCAGCTTAGATGCTGGGGTAGGGAGAACTGAAGCTTTCTTT | CASSLDAGVGRTEAFF
TRBJ1-6 | - | - | TRBV5-6 | TGTGCCAGCAGCTTGGTAGCGGGGAATTCACCCCTCCACTTT | CASSLVAGNSPLHF
TRBJ2-7 | - | TRBD2 | TRBV2 | TGTGCCAGCAGTAGCGGGATCCCTCGTTACGAGCAGTACTTC | CASSSGIPRYEQYF
TRBJ2-7 | once | - | TRBV16 | TGTGCCAGCAGCCAATCCATTCCCAGGGAAAGAGAAGAGCAGTACTTC | CASSQSIPREREEQYF
TRBJ2-2 | - | TRBD2 | TRBV19 | TGTGCCAGTAGTAGACTAGCGGGAGACTCCGGGGAGCTGTTTTTT | CASSRLAGDSGELFF
TRBJ2-1 | - | TRBD1 | TRBV5-1 | TGCGCCAGCAGCTCGGACAGGGACCCTCGCAATGAGCAGTTCTTC | CASSSDRDPRNEQFF
TRBJ1-5 | - | - | TRBV7-2 | TGTGCCAGCAGCTTCGCCGGCAGGGATCAGCCCCAGCATTTT | CASSFAGRDQPQHF
TRBJ1-1 | - | - | TRBV6-6 | TGTGCCAGCAGCCAAGGGAGATATGAAGCTTTCTTT | CASSQGRYEAFF
TRBJ1-1 | - | - | TRBV9 | TGTGCCAGCAGCCCTTTATTAACTGAAGCTTTCTTT | CASSPLLTEAFF
TRBJ2-7 | - | - | TRBV28 | TGTGCCAGCCTAAAGGGGGTCCACGAGCAGTACTTC | CASLKGVHEQYF
TRBJ2-7 | - | TRBD2 | TRBV30 | TGTGCCTGGAGTGTACGAGGTAGCGGGAGCGAGCAGTACTTC | CAWSVRGSGSEQYF
TRBJ1-4 | - | - | TRBV7-2 | TGTGCCAGCAGCTTAGCCCGCGGGGGGAATGAAAAACTGTTTTTT | CASSLARGGNEKLFF
TRBJ1-4 | once | TRBD1 | TRBV20-1 | TGCAGTGCTAGACAGGACAGGGGCCTGTTTTTT | CSARQDRGLFF
TRBJ1-1 | - | TRBD1 | TRBV27 | TGTGCCAGCAGTCCTCAGGGGGCAGAGGCTGAAGCTTTCTTT | CASSPQGAEAEAFF
TRBJ1-5 | once | - | TRBV28 | TGTGCCAGCAGAGTGAAGGGGGGGAAAGTAGTTCAGCCCCAGCATTTT | CASRVKGGKVVQPQHF
TRBJ2-2 | - | - | TRBV19 | TGTGCCAGTAGTATCGGTTCACCGGCGAACACCGGGGAGCTGTTTTTT | CASSIGSPANTGELFF
TRBJ1-2 | - | - | TRBV5-4 | TGTGCCAGCAGCTTGAGGGGAGGCTATGGCTACACCTTC | CASSLRGGYGYTF
TRBJ2-3 | - | TRBD2 | TRBV19 | TGTGCCACCCACACTAGCGGGAGCAGCACAGATACGCAGTATTTT | CATHTSGSSTDTQYF
TRBJ2-1 | - | - | TRBV27 | TGTGCCAGCAGTTTAGGGGGGACCTTAGCAGGCAATGAGCAGTTCTTC | CASSLGGTLAGNEQFF
TRBJ1-2 | - | TRBD1 | TRBV29-1 | TGCAGCGGTGGGGGACAGGGTGACGGCTACACCTTC | CSGGGQGDGYTF
TRBJ2-1 | - | - | TRBV3-1/TRBV3-2 | TGTGCCAGCAGCCTCCTCGGGGGTGAGCAGTTCTTC | CASSLLGGEQFF
TRBJ2-2 | few | - | TRBV5-1 | TGCGCCAGCAGCTTGTCGCAGGTTAACACCGGGGAGCTGTTTTTT | CASSLSQVNTGELFF
TRBJ2-5 | - | - | TRBV7-3 | TGTGCCAGCAGCTTAAGGGGAGGACGGACCCAAGAGACCCAGTACTTC | CASSLRGGRTQETQYF
TRBJ1-5 | - | - | TRBV18 | TGTGCCAGCTCACCGGCGGGGGCAAATAGCAATCAGCCCCAGCATTTT | CASSPAGANSNQPQHF
TRBJ2-1 | - | - | TRBV6-2/TRBV6-3 | TGTGCCAGCAGTTACCTTCAGGCTATACAATGGGAGCAGTTCTTC | CASSYLQAIQWEQFF
TRBJ1-6 | - | TRBD1 | TRBV12-3/TRBV12-4 | TGTGCCAGCAGCCGACAGGGAAATTCACCCCTCCACTTT | CASSRQGNSPLHF
TRBJ1-4 | once | TRBD1 | TRBV5-1 | TGCGCCAGCAGGAGACAGGGTTCTAATGAAAAACTGTTTTTT | CASRRQGSNEKLFF
TRBJ1-1 | - | - | TRBV2 | TGTGCCAGCAGTGTTATTACCTCGGGACACCGCGCTTTCTTT | CASSVITSGHRAFF
TRBJ2-5 | - | - | TRBV7-9 | TGTGCCAGCAGCTTAAATCCGGAGACCCAGTACTTC | CASSLNPETQYF
TRBJ2-7 | - | TRBD2 | TRBV2 | TGTGCCAGCAGGCAAGCGGGAGTGGAGGGGGAGCAGTACTTC | CASRQAGVEGEQYF
TRBJ2-1 | - | - | TRBV6-5 | TGTGCCAGCAGTTACGTAGCGGTCAAAACCTACAATGAGCAGTTCTTC | CASSYVAVKTYNEQFF
TRBJ1-6 | - | - | TRBV18 | TGTGCCAGCTCACCACGAATGACACAAGGGGCCGATTCACCCCTCCACTTT | CASSPRMTQGADSPLHF
TRBJ1-5 | - | - | TRBV6-1 | TGTGCCAGCAGTTGGGGCAGGGATAGCAATCAGCCCCAGCATTTT | CASSWGRDSNQPQHF
TRBJ2-7 | once | - | TRBV28 | TGTGCCAGCAGTTTCCCCGACAGAGCCTACGAGCAGTACTTC | CASSFPDRAYEQYF
TRBJ2-2 | - | - | TRBV7-6 | TGTGCCAGCAGCCGCCTTGGGGGCGCGAACACCGGGGAGCTGTTTTTT | CASSRLGGANTGELFF
TRBJ1-5 | once | - | TRBV24-1 | TGTGCCACCAGTGACAGGGCTTCGGGTCAGCCCCAGCATTTT | CATSDRASGQPQHF
TRBJ2-7 | - | TRBD1 | TRBV5-1 | TGCGCCAGCAGCTTGGCGACAGGGGCGCCCTACGAGCAGTACTTC | CASSLATGAPYEQYF
TRBJ1-1 | - | - | TRBV6-5 | TGTGCCAGCAGTTGGTCAGGGGTAAGAAACACTGAAGCTTTCTTT | CASSWSGVRNTEAFF
TRBJ1-1 | - | - | TRBV19 | TGTGCCAGTATGGTACCCAGGGTCTCCGGAAACACTGAAGCTTTCTTT | CASMVPRVSGNTEAFF
TRBJ2-6 | - | - | TRBV9 | TGTGCCAGCAGCAACTCCGTGAGTTCTGGGGCCAACGTCCTGACTTTC | CASSNSVSSGANVLTF
TRBJ2-1 | - | TRBD2 | TRBV3-1/TRBV3-2 | TGTGCCAGCAGCCAAGATCCGACTAGCGGGAGGACTGAGCAGTTCTTC | CASSQDPTSGRTEQFF
TRBJ1-2 | - | TRBD1 | TRBV10-1 | TGCGCCAGCAGCCGGGACAGCTACTATGGCTACACCTTC | CASSRDSYYGYTF
TRBJ1-6 | - | TRBD1 | TRBV5-6 | TGTGCCAGCAGCTTCCCGGACAGGGCTTCACCCCTCCACTTT | CASSFPDRASPLHF
TRBJ2-1 | - | - | TRBV9 | TGTGCCAGCAGCGGGACAGTTTACAATGAGCAGTTCTTC | CASSGTVYNEQFF
TRBJ2-2 | - | TRBD1 | TRBV7-3 | TGTGCCAGCAGCTCGTCACAGGGGGCGGGCACCGGGGAGCTGTTTTTT | CASSSSQGAGTGELFF
TRBJ1-1 | - | - | TRBV5-1 | TGCGCCAGCAGCTTTGCCAGGGGCAACACTGAAGCTTTCTTT | CASSFARGNTEAFF
TRBJ2-3 | - | - | TRBV5-1 | TGCGCCAGCAGCTTGGACAGCTCCACAGATACGCAGTATTTT | CASSLDSSTDTQYF
TRBJ2-1 | - | TRBD2 | TRBV11-3 | TGTGCCAGCAGCCTCAGACTAGCGGGAGGGCGGGAGCAGTTCTTC | CASSLRLAGGREQFF
TRBJ1-1 | - | TRBD1 | TRBV29-1 | TGCAGCGTTGGCCTCGGGACAGGGGCTGTACGGGTTAGTTTCACTGAAGCTTTCTTT | CSVGLGTGAVRVSFTEAFF
TRBJ1-1 | few | TRBD1 | TRBV5-1 | TGCGCCAGCAGCGTACAGGGGGCGGTCACTGAAGCTTTCTTT | CASSVQGAVTEAFF